The entry below describes one T cell receptor beta chain. There is no known antigen for this receptor. The record has no base qualities; no much larger clone is one base away. The sample is drawn from a study of technical replicates of blood from several donors (dated by TCRdb to about 2017). CDR1 and CDR2 are drawn from the germline V gene: SNHLY, FYNNEI. The V end loses 2 bases and the J end loses 1 base, and a stretch of 12 bases separates them. The CDR3 measures 16 amino acids from cysteine to phenylalanine. The CDR3 DNA has 48 bases and is translated from base 1. Receptors were amplified or captured by the immunoSEQ multiplex PCR assay. Sourced from immuneACCESS, this table was stored by TCRdb with only in-frame sequences that have V and J called. A share of the clones is absent; for the studies checked, an unresolved V gene accounts for under half, and the remainder has no known explanation. In all, the sample holds around 80,000 clones, and 95% to 98% of those were seen once. About 0.15% of the sample goes to the ten largest clones.

Sequencing was performed on T cells isolated from PBMCs. This TCR came from a human donor in good health. The chain couples TRBV2 to TRBJ1-3, with a weak D call of TRBD1 (6 bases match). CDR3 reads: CASSESRTVSGNTIYF. The DNA sequence is as follows: TGTGCCAGCAGTGAATCAAGGACAGTTTCTGGAAACACCATATATTTT.